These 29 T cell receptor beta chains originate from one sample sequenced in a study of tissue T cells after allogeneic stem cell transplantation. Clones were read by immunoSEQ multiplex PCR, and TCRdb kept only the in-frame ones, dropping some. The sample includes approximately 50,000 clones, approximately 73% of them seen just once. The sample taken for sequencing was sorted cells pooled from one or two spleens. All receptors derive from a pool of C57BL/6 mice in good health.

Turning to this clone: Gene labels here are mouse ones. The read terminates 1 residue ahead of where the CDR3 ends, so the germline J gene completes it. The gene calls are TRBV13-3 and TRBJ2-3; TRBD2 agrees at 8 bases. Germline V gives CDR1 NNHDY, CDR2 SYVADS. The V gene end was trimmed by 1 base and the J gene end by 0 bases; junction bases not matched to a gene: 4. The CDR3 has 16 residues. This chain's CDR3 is CASSDRGGASAETLYF. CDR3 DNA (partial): TGTGCCAGCAGTGATCGGGGGGGCGCTAGTGCAGAAACGCTGTAT.

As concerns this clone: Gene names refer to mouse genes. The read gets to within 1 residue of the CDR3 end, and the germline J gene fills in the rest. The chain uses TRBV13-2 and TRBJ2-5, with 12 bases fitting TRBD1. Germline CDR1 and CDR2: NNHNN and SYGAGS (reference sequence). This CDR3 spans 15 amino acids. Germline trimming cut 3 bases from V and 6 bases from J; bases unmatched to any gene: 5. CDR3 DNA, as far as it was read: TGTGCCAGCGGTGGTCCGGGACAGGGGGCTGACACCCAGTAC. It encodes CASGGPGQGADTQY. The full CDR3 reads CASGGPGQGADTQYF.

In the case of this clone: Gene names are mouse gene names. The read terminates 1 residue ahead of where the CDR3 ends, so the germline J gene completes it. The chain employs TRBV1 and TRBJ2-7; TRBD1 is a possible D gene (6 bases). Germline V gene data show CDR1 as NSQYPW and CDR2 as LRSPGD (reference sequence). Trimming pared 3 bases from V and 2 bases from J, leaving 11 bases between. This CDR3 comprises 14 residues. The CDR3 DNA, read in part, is TGCACCTGCAGTGCCAGGGGACAACCCTATGAACAGTAC. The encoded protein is CTCSARGQPYEQY. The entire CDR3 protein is CTCSARGQPYEQYF.

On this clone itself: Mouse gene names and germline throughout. The CDR3 is CASSLTGGGTGQLYF. The DNA read from the CDR3 is TGTGCCAGCAGTTTAACGGGCGGAGGCACCGGGCAGCTCTAC. The chain couples TRBV15 to TRBJ2-2; no firm D call. Read data end 1 residue before the CDR3 end; the end is taken from the germline J gene. Germline assignment: CDR1 SGHND and CDR2 FRSKSL. The V end lost 2 bases, the J end lost 4 bases, and 11 bases lay between the germline ends. The CDR3 is 15 residues long.

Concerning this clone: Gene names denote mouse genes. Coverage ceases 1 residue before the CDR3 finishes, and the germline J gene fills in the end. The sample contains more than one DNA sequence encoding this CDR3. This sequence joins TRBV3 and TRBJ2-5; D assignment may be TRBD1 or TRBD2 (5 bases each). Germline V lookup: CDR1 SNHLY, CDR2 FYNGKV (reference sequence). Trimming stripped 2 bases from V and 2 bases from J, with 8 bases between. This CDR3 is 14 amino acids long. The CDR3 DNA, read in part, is TGTGCCAGCAGCTTAACCGGGGGCCAAGACACCCAGTAC. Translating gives CASSLTGGQDTQY. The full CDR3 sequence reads CASSLTGGQDTQYF.

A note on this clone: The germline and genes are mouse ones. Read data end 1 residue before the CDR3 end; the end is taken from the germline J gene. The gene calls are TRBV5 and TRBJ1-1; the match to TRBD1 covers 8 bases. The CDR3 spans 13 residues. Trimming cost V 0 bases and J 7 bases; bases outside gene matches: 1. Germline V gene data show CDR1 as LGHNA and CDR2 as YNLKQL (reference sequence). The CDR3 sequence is CASSQEGTGEVFF. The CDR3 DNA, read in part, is TGTGCCAGCAGCCAAGAGGGGACAGGAGAAGTCTTC.

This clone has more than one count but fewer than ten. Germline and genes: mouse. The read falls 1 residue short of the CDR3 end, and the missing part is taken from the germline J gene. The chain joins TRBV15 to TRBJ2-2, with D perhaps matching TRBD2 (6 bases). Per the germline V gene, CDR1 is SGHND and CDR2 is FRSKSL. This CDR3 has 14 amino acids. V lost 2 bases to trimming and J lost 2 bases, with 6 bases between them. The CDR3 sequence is CASSLTGNTGQLYF. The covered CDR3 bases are TGTGCCAGCAGTTTAACTGGGAACACCGGGCAGCTCTAC.

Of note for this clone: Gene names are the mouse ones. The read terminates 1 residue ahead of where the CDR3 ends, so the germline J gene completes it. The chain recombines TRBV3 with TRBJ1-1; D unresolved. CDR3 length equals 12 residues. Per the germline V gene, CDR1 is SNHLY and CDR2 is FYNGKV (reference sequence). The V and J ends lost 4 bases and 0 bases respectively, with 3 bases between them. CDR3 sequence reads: CASSSSNTEVFF. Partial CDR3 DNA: TGTGCCAGCAGCTCTTCAAACACAGAAGTCTTC.

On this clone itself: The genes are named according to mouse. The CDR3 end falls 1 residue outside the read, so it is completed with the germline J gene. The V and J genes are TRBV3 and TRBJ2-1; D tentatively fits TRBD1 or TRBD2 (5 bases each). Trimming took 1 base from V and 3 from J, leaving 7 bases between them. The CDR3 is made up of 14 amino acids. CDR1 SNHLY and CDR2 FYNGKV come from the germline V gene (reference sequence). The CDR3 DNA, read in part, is TGTGCCAGCAGCTTAGTTGGGGCCTATGCTGAGCAGTTC. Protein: CASSLVGAYAEQF. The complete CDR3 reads CASSLVGAYAEQFF.

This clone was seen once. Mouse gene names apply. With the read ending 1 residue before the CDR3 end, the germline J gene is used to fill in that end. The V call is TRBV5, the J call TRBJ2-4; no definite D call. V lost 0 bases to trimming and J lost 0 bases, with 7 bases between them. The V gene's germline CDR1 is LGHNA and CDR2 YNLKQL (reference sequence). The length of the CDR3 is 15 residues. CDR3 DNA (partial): TGTGCCAGCAGCCAAGACAGGTCTAGTCAAAACACCTTGTAC. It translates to CASSQDRSSQNTLY. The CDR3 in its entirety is CASSQDRSSQNTLYF.

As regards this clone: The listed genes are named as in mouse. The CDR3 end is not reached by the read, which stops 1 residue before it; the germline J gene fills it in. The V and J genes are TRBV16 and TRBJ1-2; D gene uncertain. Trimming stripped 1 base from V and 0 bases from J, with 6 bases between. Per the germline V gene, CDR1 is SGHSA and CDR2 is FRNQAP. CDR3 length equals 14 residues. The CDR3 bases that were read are TGTGCAAGCAGCTTAGGACACCCAAACTCCGACTACACC. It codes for CASSLGHPNSDYT. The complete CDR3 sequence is CASSLGHPNSDYTF.

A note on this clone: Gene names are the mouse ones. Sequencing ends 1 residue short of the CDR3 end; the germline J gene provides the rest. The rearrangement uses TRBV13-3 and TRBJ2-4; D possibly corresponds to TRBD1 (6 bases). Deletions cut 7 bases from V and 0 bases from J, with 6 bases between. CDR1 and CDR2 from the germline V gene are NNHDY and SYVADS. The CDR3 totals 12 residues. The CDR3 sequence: CASGQSQNTLYF. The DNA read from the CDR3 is TGTGCCAGCGGACAGAGTCAAAACACCTTGTAC. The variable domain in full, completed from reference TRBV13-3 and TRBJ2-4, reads EAAVTQSPRSKVAVTGGKVTLSCHQTNNHDYMYWYRQDTGHGLRLIHYSYVADSTEKGDIPDGYKASRPSQENFSLILELASLSQTAVYFCASGQSQNTLYFGAGTRLSVL.

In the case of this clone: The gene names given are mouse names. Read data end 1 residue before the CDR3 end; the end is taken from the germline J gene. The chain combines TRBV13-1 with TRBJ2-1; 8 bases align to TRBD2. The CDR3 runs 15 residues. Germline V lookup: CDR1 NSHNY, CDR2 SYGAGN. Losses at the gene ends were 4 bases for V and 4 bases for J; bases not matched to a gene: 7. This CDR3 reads CASSRAGGRYAEQFF. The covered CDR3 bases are TGTGCCAGCAGTAGGGCTGGGGGGAGGTATGCTGAGCAGTTC.

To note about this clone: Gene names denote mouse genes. The CDR3 is CASRDWVYAEQFF. The part of the CDR3 DNA that was read is TGTGCCAGCAGGGACTGGGTCTATGCTGAGCAGTTC. This rearrangement joins TRBV12-1 to TRBJ2-1; TRBD2 aligns across 9 bases. The sequence runs out 1 residue before the end of the CDR3; the remainder is reconstructed from the germline J gene. CDR1 and CDR2 (germline): SGHSN, HYEKVE. This CDR3 is 13 amino acids long. V was clipped by 6 bases and J by 3 bases; unmatched bases: 2.

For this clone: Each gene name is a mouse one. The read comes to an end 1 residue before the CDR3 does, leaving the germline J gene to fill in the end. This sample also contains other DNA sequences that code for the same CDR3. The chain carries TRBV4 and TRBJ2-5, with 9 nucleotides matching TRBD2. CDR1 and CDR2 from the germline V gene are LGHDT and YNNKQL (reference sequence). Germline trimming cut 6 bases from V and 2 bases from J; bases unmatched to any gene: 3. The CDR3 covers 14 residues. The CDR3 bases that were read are TGTGCCAGCAGTTTGGGGGGGCGCCAAGACACCCAGTAC. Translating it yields CASSLGGRQDTQY. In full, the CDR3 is CASSLGGRQDTQYF.

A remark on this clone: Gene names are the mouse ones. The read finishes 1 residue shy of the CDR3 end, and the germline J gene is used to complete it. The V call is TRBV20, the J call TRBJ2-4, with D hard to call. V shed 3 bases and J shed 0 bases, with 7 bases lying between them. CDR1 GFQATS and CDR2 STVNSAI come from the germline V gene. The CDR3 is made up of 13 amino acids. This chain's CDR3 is CGARTTSQNTLYF. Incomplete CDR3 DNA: TGTGGTGCTAGAACTACTAGTCAAAACACCTTGTAC.

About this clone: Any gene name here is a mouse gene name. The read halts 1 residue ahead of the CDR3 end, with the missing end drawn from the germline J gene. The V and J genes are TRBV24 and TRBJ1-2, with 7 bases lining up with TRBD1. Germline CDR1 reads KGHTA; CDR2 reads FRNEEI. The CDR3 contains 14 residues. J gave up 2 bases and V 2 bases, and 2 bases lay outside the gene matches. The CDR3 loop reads CASSLGRGNSDYTF. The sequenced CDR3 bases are TGTGCCAGCAGTCTGGGCAGGGGGAACTCCGACTACACC.

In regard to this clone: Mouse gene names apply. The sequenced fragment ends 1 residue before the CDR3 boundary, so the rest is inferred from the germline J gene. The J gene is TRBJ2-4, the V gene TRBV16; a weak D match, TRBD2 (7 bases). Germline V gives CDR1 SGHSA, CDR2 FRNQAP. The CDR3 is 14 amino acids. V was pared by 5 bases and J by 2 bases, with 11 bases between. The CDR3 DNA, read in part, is TGTGCAAGCAGCCTGGGGGCGTTTCAAAACACCTTGTAC. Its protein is CASSLGAFQNTLY. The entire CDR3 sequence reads CASSLGAFQNTLYF.

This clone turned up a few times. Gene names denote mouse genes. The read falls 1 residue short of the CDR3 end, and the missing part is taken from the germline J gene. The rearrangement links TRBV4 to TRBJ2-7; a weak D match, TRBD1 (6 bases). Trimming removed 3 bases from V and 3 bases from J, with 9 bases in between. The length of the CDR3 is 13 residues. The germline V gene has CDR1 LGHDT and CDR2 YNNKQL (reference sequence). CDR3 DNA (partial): TGTGCCAGCAGCTACCGGGACAACTATGAACAGTAC. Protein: CASSYRDNYEQY. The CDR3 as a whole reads CASSYRDNYEQYF.

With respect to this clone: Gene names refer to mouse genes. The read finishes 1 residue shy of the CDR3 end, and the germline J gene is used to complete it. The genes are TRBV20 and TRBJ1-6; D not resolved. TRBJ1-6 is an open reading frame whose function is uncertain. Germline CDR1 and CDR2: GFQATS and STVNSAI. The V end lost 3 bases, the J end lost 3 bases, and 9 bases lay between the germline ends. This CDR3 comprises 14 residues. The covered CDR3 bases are TGTGGTGCTAGCGGTGGGGACTATAATTCGCCCCTCTAC. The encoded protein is CGASGGDYNSPLY. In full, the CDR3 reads CGASGGDYNSPLYF.

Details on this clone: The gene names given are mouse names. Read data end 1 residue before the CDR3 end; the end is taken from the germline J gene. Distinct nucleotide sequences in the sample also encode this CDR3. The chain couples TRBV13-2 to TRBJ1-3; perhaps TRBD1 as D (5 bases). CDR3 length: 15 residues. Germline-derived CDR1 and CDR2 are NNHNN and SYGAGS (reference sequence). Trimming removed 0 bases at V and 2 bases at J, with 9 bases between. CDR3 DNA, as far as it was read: TGTGCCAGCGGTGATGCAAGAGGGGCTGGAAATACGCTCTAT. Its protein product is CASGDARGAGNTLY. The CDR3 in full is CASGDARGAGNTLYF.

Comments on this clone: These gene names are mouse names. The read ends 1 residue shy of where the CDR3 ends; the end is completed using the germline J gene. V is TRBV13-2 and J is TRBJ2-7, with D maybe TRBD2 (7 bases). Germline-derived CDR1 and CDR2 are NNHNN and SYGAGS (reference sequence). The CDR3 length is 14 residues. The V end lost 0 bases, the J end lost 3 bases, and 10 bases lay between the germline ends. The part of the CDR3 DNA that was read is TGTGCCAGCGGTGATGCTGGGGGCCTCTATGAACAGTAC. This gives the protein CASGDAGGLYEQY. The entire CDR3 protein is CASGDAGGLYEQYF.

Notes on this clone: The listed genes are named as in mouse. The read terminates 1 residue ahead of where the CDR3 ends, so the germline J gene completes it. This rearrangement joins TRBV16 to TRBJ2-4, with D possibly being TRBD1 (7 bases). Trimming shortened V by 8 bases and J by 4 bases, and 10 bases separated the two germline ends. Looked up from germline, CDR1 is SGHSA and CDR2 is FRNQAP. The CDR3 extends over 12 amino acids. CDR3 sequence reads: CASSRGENTLYF. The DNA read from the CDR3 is TGTGCAAGCTCCAGGGGGGAAAACACCTTGTAC.

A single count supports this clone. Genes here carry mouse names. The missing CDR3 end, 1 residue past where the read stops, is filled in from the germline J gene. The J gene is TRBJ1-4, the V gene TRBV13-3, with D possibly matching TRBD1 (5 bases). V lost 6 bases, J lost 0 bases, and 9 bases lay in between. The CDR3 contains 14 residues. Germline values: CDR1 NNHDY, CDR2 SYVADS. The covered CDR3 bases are TGTGCCAGCACCGCAGGGTTTTCCAACGAAAGATTATTT. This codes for CASTAGFSNERLF. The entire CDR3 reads CASTAGFSNERLFF.

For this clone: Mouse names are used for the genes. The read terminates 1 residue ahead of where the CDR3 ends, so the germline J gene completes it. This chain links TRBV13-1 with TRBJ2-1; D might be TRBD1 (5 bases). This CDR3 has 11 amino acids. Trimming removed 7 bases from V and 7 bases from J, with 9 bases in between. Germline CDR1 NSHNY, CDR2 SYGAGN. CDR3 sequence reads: CASSRQAEQFF. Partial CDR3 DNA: TGTGCCAGCTCCAGACAGGCTGAGCAGTTC.

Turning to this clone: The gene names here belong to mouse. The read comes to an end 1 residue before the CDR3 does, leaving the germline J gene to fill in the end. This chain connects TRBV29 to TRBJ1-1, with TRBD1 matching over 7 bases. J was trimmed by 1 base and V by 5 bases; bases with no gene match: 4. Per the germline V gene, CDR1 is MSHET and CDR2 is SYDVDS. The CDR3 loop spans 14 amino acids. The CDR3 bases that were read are TGTGCTAGCAGTCCCCGGACAGGAAACACAGAAGTCTTC. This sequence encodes CASSPRTGNTEVF. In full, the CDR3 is CASSPRTGNTEVFF. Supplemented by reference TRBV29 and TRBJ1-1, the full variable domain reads DMKVTQMPRYLIKRMGENVLLECGQDMSHETMYWYRQDPGLGLQLIYISYDVDSNSEGDIPKGYRVSRKKREHFSLILDSAKTNQTSVYFCASSPRTGNTEVFFGKGTRLTVV.

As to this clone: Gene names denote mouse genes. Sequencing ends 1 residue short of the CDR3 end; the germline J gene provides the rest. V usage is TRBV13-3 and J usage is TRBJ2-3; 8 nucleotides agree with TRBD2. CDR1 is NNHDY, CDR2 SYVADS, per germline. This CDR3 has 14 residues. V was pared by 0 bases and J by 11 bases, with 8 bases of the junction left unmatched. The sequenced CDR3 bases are TGTGCCAGCAGTGATGCAAGCTGGGGGGATGTGCTGTAT. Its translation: CASSDASWGDVLY. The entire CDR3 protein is CASSDASWGDVLYF.

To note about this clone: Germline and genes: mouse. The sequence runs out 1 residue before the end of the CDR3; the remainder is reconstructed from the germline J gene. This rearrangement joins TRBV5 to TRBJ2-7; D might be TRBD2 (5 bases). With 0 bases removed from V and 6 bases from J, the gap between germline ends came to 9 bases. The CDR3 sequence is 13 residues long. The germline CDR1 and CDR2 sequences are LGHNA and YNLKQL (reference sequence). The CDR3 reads CASSQDWVFEQYF. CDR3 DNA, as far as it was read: TGTGCCAGCAGCCAAGACTGGGTTTTTGAACAGTAC.

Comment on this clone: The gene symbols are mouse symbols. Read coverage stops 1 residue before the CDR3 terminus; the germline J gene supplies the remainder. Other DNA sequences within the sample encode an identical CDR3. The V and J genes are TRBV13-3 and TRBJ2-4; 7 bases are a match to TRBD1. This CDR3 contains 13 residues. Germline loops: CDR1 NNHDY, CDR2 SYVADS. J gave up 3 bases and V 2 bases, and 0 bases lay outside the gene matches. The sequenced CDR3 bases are TGTGCCAGCAGTGACAGGGGGCAAAACACCTTGTAC. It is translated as CASSDRGQNTLY. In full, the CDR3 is CASSDRGQNTLYF.